Described below is a single TCR beta chain sequence and its context. What antigen it recognizes has not been identified. The CDR3 regions of human TCRbeta chains were subjected to immunosequencing. Per the authors' processing: TCRs in the repertoires were compared against a reference library of SARS-CoV-2-specific TCRs that had been generated with the MIRA antigen-specificity platform. Breadth meant the fraction of unique TCRs that were SARS-CoV-2-associated, whereas depth meant the fraction of total T cells that were SARS-CoV-2-associated. Using the MIRA data, every spike-specific TCR was mapped to the spike region that the TCR reacted to and assigned to either a CD4 or a CD8 class. Log10-transformed breadth and depth values were compared by one-way ANOVA with Sidak's multiple comparisons tests. The table comes from immuneACCESS by way of TCRdb, which keeps in-frame sequences with V and J called. Part of the clones is missing from these tables; in studies checked, under half for an unresolved V gene and the rest for unknown reasons. V, J and clone size derive from that table, while D and trimming were established from the DNA sequence. This sample's table lists over 130,000 clones. 2.2% of the sample belongs to the ten largest clones.

The data were obtained in a study of T cell responses to AZD1222 COVID-19 vaccine (dated by TCRdb to the early 2020s). Looking at the study overall: TCR sequencing covered more than 230 trial participants: roughly 200 given two doses of AZD1222 and about 26 given two doses of MenACWY control vaccine. Trial participants were enrolled into age subgroups of 18-55, 56-69 and 70-plus years, which contained 148, 28 and 57 TCR-sequenced participants, respectively. Overall study results and their limits: After two AZD1222 doses, both the breadth and the depth of spike-specific TCRs were significantly higher than at day 0 and than in MenACWY recipients. The 56-69-year group was small, and its depth increase did not reach significance, likely because of low power. Conclusions about previously exposed vaccinees are limited because only five or six AZD1222 recipients were SARS-CoV-2 seropositive at baseline. Reportedly, almost half of the unique spike-specific TCRs recognized epitopes lying outside the regions that are mutated in the B.1.351 and B.1.1.7 variants. Vaccine-associated CD4 TCRs spanned the whole spike protein, with dominant responses in regions 160-218 and 743-854. No day 14 peak-response samples were available, so repertoires were characterized only after the peak T cell response. Most participants were white British and females outnumbered males, and the authors suggested that clonal diversity may have been underestimated.

Sample time point, as interpreted from the label and publication: baseline before first vaccination. Samples from vaccinated people were obtained from the UK trials COV001 and COV002, which included a single-blind randomized controlled phase 2/3 trial of AZD1222 (ChAdOx1 nCoV-19) in healthy adults. For TCRbeta chain sequencing, PBMC samples from trial participants were taken at day 0 and at day 28 after the second dose. The CDR3 goes from the cysteine to the phenylalanine over 16 residues. This entry keeps only the CDR3 DNA: 48 bases, framed from base 1. The germline V gene supplies CDR1 SGDLS and CDR2 YYNGEE. V is shortened by 4 bases, J by 1 base, and the region joining them spans 12 bases.

The sample was peripheral blood. The sequence is built from TRBV9 and TRBJ2-6; the D gene remains uncertain. The clonotype comes from an adult in good health. The nucleotide sequence is TGTGCCAGCAGCCCGTCATTAGTATCTGGGGCCAACGTCCTGACTTTC. The translation is CASSPSLVSGANVLTF.